The TCR beta chain under discussion was sequenced for a study of T cell responses to AZD1222 COVID-19 vaccine. General observations from the study: In a largely white British group with more females than males, clonal diversity was possibly underestimated.

About this clone itself: What it recognizes is unknown.

Trimming left V 1 base short and J 1 base short, with 7 bases between. The CDR3 is made up of 14 amino acids. Germline V gene data show CDR1 as LGHDT and CDR2 as YNNKEL (reference sequence). Clones were sequenced by immunoSEQ multiplex PCR, and TCRdb holds only the in-frame ones, with some missing. The table lists tens of thousands of clones, 85% to 90% of them singletons. The receptor was derived from an adult in good health. V usage is TRBV3-1 (or the pseudogene TRBV3-2) and J usage is TRBJ1-1; D gene uncertain. The source material was peripheral blood, sampled on day 0 of AZD1222 vaccination. DNA of the CDR3: TGTGCCAGCAGCCAAGTTCGCGGGAACACTGAAGCTTTCTTT. It translates to CASSQVRGNTEAFF.